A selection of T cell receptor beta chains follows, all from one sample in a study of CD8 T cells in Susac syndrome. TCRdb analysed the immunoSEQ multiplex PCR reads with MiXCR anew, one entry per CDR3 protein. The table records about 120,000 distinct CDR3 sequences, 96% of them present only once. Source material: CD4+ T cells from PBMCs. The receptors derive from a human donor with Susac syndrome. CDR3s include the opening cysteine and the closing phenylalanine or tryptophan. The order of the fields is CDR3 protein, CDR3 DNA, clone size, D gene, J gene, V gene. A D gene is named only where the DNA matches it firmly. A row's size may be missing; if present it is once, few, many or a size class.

CSATNRGREVF	TGCAGTGCCACAAACAGGGGGCGAGAGGTGTTT	-	TRBD1	TRBJ1-1	TRBV20-1
CASSRDEAYEQYF	TGCGCCAGCAGCAGGGATGAGGCCTACGAGCAGTACTTC	-	-	TRBJ2-7	TRBV5-1
CASSYITGGGKPQHF	TGTGCCAGCAGTTATATTACAGGGGGGGGAAAGCCCCAGCATTTT	-	TRBD1	TRBJ1-5	TRBV6-6
CASNGQDGTEAFF	TGCGCCAGCAACGGACAGGACGGCACTGAAGCTTTCTTT	-	TRBD1	TRBJ1-1	TRBV5-1
CASRQGNQPQHF	TGTGCCAGCAGACAGGGTAATCAGCCCCAGCATTTT	-	-	TRBJ1-5	TRBV6-5
CASSLLKGSGELFF	TGTGCCAGCAGCTTACTCAAGGGTTCCGGGGAGCTGTTTTTT	-	-	TRBJ2-2	TRBV7-2
CASSSPLGEQFF	TGTGCCAGCAGTTCCCCCTTGGGTGAGCAGTTCTTC	-	-	TRBJ2-1	TRBV6-2/TRBV6-3
CASSFTFVAYNEQFF	TGCGCCAGCAGCTTTACCTTTGTGGCGTACAATGAGCAGTTCTTC	-	-	TRBJ2-1	TRBV5-1
CASSPARVEGELFF	TGCGCCAGCAGCCCTGCGAGGGTTGAAGGGGAGCTGTTTTTT	-	-	TRBJ2-2	TRBV5-1
CSASPRKNTGELFF	TGCAGTGCTAGTCCGAGGAAGAACACCGGGGAGCTGTTTTTT	-	-	TRBJ2-2	TRBV20-1
CASSPNRGNMNTEAFF	TGTGCCAGCAGTCCTAACAGGGGGAACATGAACACTGAAGCTTTCTTT	-	TRBD1	TRBJ1-1	TRBV12-3/TRBV12-4
CASSLGDRSSGANVLTF	TGTGCCAGCAGCTTAGGGGACAGAAGTTCTGGGGCCAACGTCCTGACTTTC	-	TRBD1	TRBJ2-6	TRBV11-1
CASSFRDTSPGELFF	TGTGCCAGCAGCTTTAGGGACACCAGCCCCGGGGAGCTGTTTTTT	-	-	TRBJ2-2	TRBV7-3
CASSSSGQGNAEAFF	TGTGCCAGCAGCTCGTCAGGACAGGGAAATGCCGAAGCTTTCTTT	-	TRBD1	TRBJ1-1	TRBV7-9
CASVAPPGGYTF	TGTGCCAGCGTCGCTCCCCCCGGTGGCTACACCTTC	-	-	TRBJ1-2	TRBV6-5
CASSLDFGLQITPGGYGYTF	TGTGCCAGCAGCTTGGACTTCGGACTGCAAATTACCCCGGGAGGCTATGGCTACACCTTC	-	-	TRBJ1-2	TRBV5-4
CSAQREVYNEQFF	TGCAGCGCGCAGCGGGAGGTCTACAATGAGCAGTTCTTC	-	TRBD2	TRBJ2-1	TRBV29-1
CSFGTGSEQYF	TGCAGCTTTGGGACAGGGAGCGAGCAGTACTTC	-	TRBD1	TRBJ2-7	TRBV29-1
CSAKTSGTETQYF	TGCAGCGCCAAGACTAGCGGGACGGAGACCCAGTACTTC	-	TRBD2	TRBJ2-5	TRBV29-1
CSANGQGAEAFF	TGCAGTGCCAACGGACAGGGGGCGGAAGCTTTCTTT	once	TRBD1	TRBJ1-1	TRBV20-1
CSASEGPRTGELFF	TGCAGCGCTTCCGAGGGGCCGAGGACCGGGGAGCTGTTTTTT	-	-	TRBJ2-2	TRBV29-1
CSGWGAEETQYF	TGCAGCGGCTGGGGGGCAGAAGAGACCCAGTACTTC	once	-	TRBJ2-5	TRBV29-1
CASRLEREVGEQYF	TGTGCCAGTCGTTTAGAACGGGAGGTCGGCGAGCAGTACTTC	once	TRBD2	TRBJ2-7	TRBV19
CASSVGGVDEKLFF	TGTGCCAGCAGCGTAGGAGGGGTGGATGAAAAACTGTTTTTT	-	-	TRBJ1-4	TRBV9
CSVELLRLAGVNEQFF	TGCAGCGTTGAACTCCTCAGACTAGCGGGAGTCAATGAGCAGTTCTTC	-	TRBD2	TRBJ2-1	TRBV29-1
CASSQEGAWAGELFF	TGTGCCAGCAGCCAAGAGGGGGCGTGGGCCGGGGAGCTGTTTTTT	-	-	TRBJ2-2	TRBV3-1
CASSFRNTEAFF	TGTGCCAGCAGTTTCAGGAACACTGAAGCTTTCTTT	-	-	TRBJ1-1	TRBV12-3/TRBV12-4
CAWSVQTSGNYNEQFF	TGTGCCTGGAGTGTACAGACTAGCGGGAACTACAATGAGCAGTTCTTC	-	TRBD2	TRBJ2-1	TRBV30
CASSRTGGTQYF	TGTGCCAGCAGTCGGACGGGAGGTACGCAGTATTTT	-	TRBD2	TRBJ2-3	TRBV5-6
CSVEARDSLNF	TGCAGCGTTGAAGCCCGGGACAGCCTCAACTTC	-	TRBD1	TRBJ1-2	TRBV29-1
CASTPGVGGAEQYF	TGCGCCAGCACCCCTGGGGTGGGGGGGGCCGAGCAGTACTTC	-	-	TRBJ2-7	TRBV5-1
CASRKDSLGEQYF	TGTGCCAGCCGAAAGGACAGTCTCGGGGAGCAGTACTTC	-	-	TRBJ2-7	TRBV2
CASSPELTRRTGRGETQYF	TGTGCCAGCAGTCCAGAACTGACCAGACGGACAGGGAGGGGAGAGACCCAGTACTTC	-	-	TRBJ2-5	TRBV6-2/TRBV6-3
CASSPGLANSYEQYF	TGTGCCAGCTCACCAGGACTAGCGAACTCCTACGAGCAGTACTTC	-	TRBD2	TRBJ2-7	TRBV18
CASSTKGGGTEAFF	TGTGCCAGCAGTACAAAGGGGGGTGGCACTGAAGCTTTCTTT	-	-	TRBJ1-1	TRBV7-2
CAISESSSTNTGELFF	TGTGCCATCAGTGAGTCGAGCAGTACGAACACCGGGGAGCTGTTTTTT	-	-	TRBJ2-2	TRBV10-3
CASSKQGSYNEQFF	TGTGCCAGCTCGAAACAGGGCTCCTACAATGAGCAGTTCTTC	once	-	TRBJ2-1	TRBV18
CASSLFWDQNTEAFF	TGTGCCAGCAGTTTATTTTGGGATCAGAACACTGAAGCTTTCTTT	-	-	TRBJ1-1	TRBV27
CASSITASTDTQYF	TGTGCCAGTAGTATTACGGCTAGCACAGATACGCAGTATTTT	-	-	TRBJ2-3	TRBV19
CAIRGQTNTEAFF	TGTGCCATCAGGGGACAAACGAACACTGAAGCTTTCTTT	-	-	TRBJ1-1	TRBV10-3
CASSPGTAGRETQYF	TGTGCCAGCTCTCCCGGGACTGCCGGAAGAGAGACCCAGTACTTC	-	-	TRBJ2-5	TRBV18
CSASRKDEQFF	TGCAGTGCTTCGCGAAAGGATGAGCAGTTCTTC	-	-	TRBJ2-1	TRBV20-1
CASRPLTSGTDTQYF	TGTGCCAGCAGACCGCTTACTAGCGGCACAGATACGCAGTATTTT	-	TRBD2	TRBJ2-3	TRBV6-5
CSVNGHIYPYEQYF	TGCAGCGTTAATGGACACATTTACCCCTACGAGCAGTACTTC	-	-	TRBJ2-7	TRBV29-1
CASDRGRRGSGTDTQYF	TGTGCCAGTGACAGGGGGCGTCGGGGGAGTGGCACAGATACGCAGTATTTT	-	TRBD1	TRBJ2-3	TRBV6-1
CASSNRYTQYF	TGTGCCAGTAGTAATCGGTATACGCAGTATTTT	-	-	TRBJ2-3	TRBV19
CSAPTGLAGGYEQYF	TGCAGTGCACCAACGGGACTAGCGGGAGGCTACGAGCAGTACTTC	-	TRBD2	TRBJ2-7	TRBV20-1
CASVGGPENEQFF	TGCGCCAGCGTGGGGGGGCCAGAGAATGAGCAGTTCTTC	few	-	TRBJ2-1	TRBV4-1
CASSFNRADTDTQYF	TGTGCCAGCAGTTTCAACAGGGCGGACACAGATACGCAGTATTTT	-	-	TRBJ2-3	TRBV12-3/TRBV12-4
CSARGRAGGSYEQYF	TGCAGTGCTAGAGGGCGTGCGGGCGGCTCATACGAGCAGTACTTC	-	-	TRBJ2-7	TRBV20-1
CSARDSRSSYEQYF	TGCAGTGCTAGAGATTCGCGGAGCTCCTACGAGCAGTACTTC	-	-	TRBJ2-7	TRBV20-1
CASSLYGGSGNTIYF	TGTGCCAGCAGCTTATACGGGGGCTCTGGAAACACCATATATTTT	-	-	TRBJ1-3	TRBV7-2
CASSHADREYGYTF	TGTGCCAGCAGCCATGCTGACAGGGAATATGGCTACACCTTC	-	TRBD1	TRBJ1-2	TRBV28
CASSPGTQGPQHF	TGTGCCAGCTCACCTGGGACCCAGGGGCCCCAGCATTTT	-	-	TRBJ1-5	TRBV18
CASSFGRDTEAFF	TGTGCCAGCAGTTTCGGAAGGGACACTGAAGCTTTCTTT	-	-	TRBJ1-1	TRBV12-3/TRBV12-4